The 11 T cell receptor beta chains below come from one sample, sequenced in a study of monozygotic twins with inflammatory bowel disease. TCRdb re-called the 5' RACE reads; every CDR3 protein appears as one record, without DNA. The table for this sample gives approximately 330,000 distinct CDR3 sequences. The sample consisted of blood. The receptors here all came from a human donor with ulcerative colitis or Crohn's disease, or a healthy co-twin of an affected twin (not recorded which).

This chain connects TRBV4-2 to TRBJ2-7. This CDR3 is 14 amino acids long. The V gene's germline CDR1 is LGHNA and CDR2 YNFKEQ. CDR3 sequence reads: CASSQDPDSYEQYF.

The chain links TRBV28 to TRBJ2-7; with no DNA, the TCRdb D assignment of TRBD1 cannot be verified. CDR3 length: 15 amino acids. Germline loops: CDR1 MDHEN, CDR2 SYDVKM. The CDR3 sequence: CASTTLSKGSYEQYF.

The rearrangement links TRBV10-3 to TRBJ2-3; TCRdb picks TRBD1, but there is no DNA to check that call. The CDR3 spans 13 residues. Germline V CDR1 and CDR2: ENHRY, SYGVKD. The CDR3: CAISESTRGTQYF.

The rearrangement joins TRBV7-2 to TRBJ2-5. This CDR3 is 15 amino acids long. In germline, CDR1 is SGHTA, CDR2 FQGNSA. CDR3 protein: CASSARPTQKETQYF.

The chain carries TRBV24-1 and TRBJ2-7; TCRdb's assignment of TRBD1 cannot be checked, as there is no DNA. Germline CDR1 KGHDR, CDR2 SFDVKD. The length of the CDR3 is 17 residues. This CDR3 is CATSTGTRKSAIYEQYF.

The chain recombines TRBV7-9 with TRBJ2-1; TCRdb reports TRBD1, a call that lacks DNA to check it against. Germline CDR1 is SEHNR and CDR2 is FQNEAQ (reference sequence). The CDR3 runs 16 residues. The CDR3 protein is CASSSRQAIPFNEQFF. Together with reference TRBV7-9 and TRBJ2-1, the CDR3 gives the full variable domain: DTGVSQNPRHKITKRGQNVTFRCDPISEHNRLYWYRQTLGQGPEFLTYFQNEAQLEKSRLLSDRFSAERPKGSFSTLEIQRTEQGDSAMYLCASSSRQAIPFNEQFFGPGTRLTVL.

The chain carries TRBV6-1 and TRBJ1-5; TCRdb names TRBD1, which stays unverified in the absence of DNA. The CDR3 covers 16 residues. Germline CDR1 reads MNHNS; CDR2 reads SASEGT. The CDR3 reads CASKLQGALSNQPQHF.

This CDR3 reads CSVEEDIEGTQYF. The V call is TRBV29-1, the J call TRBJ2-5. Germline CDR1 SQVTM, CDR2 ANQGSEA. The CDR3 extends over 13 amino acids.

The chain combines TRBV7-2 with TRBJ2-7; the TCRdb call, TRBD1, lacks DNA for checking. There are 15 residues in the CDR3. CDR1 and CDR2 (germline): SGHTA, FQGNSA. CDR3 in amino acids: CASSLVGQAPSEQYF. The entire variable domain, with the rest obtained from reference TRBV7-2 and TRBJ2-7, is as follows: GAGVSQSPSNKVTEKGKDVELRCDPISGHTALYWYRQSLGQGLEFLIYFQGNSAPDKSGLPSDRFSAERTGGSVSTLTIQRTQQEDSAVYLCASSLVGQAPSEQYFGPGTRLTVT.

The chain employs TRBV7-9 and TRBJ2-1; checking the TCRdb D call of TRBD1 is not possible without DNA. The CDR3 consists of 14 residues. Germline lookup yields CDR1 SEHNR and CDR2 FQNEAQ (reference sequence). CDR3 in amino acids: CASNLWTGKNEQFF.

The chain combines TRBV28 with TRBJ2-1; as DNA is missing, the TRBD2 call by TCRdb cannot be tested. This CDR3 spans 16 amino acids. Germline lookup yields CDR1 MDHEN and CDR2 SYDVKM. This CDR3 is CASSLQLADSYNEQFF. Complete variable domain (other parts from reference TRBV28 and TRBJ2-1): DVKVTQSSRYLVKRTGEKVFLECVQDMDHENMFWYRQDPGLGLRLIYFSYDVKMKEKGDIPEGYSVSREKKERFSLILESASTNQTSMYLCASSLQLADSYNEQFFGPGTRLTVL.